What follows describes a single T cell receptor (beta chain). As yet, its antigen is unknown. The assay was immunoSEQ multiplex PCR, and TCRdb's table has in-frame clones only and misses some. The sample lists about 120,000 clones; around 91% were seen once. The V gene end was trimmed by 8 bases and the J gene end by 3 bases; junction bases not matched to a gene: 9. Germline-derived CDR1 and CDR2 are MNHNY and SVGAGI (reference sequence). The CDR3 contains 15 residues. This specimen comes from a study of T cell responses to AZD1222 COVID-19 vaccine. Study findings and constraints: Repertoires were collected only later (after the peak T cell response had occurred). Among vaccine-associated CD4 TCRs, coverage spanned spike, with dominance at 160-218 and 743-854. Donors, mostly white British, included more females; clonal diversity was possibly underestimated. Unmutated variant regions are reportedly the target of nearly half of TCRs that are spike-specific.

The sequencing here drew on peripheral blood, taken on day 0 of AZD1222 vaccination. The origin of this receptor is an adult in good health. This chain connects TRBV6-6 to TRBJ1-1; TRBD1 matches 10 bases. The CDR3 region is CASAPGQGSDTEAFF. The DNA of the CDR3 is TGTGCCAGCGCCCCGGGACAGGGGTCAGACACTGAAGCTTTCTTT.